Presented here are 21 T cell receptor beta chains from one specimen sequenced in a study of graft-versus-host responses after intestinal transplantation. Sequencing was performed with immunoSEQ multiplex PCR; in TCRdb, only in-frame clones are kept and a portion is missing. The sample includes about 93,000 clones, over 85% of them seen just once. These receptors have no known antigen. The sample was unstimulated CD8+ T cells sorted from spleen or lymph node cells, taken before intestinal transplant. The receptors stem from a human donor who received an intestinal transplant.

The CDR3, as DNA: TGTGCCAGCAGCCTGGGACTAGCGGGACAAGAGACCCAGTACTTC. This gives the protein CASSLGLAGQETQYF. This chain joins TRBV7-6 and TRBJ2-5, with 13 bases identical to TRBD2. V was pared by 5 bases and J by 2 bases, with 2 bases of the junction left unmatched. The CDR3 has 15 amino acids. Per the germline V gene, CDR1 is SGHVS and CDR2 is FNYEAQ.

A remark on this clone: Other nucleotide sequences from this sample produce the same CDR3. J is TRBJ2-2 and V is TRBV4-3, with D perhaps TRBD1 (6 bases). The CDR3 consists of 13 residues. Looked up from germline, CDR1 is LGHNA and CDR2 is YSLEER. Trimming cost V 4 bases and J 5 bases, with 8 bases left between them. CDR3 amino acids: CASSPTGTGELFF. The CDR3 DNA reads TGCGCCAGCAGCCCTACAGGGACCGGGGAGCTGTTTTTT.

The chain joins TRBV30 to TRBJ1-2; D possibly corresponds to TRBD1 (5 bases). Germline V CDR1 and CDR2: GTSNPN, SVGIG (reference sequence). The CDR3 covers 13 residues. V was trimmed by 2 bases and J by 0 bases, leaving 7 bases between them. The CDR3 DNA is TGTGCCTGGAGTCCAGGGACTAACTATGGCTACACCTTC. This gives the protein CAWSPGTNYGYTF.

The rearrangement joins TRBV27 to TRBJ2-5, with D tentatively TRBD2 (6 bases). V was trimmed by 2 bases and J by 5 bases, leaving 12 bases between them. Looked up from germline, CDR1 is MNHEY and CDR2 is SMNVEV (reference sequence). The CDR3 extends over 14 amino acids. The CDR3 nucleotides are TGTGCCAGCAGTTTAACCGGGGCGGGGGAGACCCAGTACTTC. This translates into CASSLTGAGETQYF.

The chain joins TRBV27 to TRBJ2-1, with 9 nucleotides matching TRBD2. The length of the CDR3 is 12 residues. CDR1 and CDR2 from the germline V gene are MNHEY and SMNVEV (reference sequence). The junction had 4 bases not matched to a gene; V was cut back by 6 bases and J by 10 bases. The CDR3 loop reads CASRGLAREQFF. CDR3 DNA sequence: TGTGCCAGCAGGGGACTAGCCAGGGAGCAGTTCTTC.

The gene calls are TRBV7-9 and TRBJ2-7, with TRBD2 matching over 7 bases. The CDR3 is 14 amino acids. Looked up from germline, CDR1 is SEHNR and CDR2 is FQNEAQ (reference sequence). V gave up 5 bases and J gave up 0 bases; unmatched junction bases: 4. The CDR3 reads CASSREESSYEQYF. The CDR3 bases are TGTGCCAGCAGCCGGGAGGAAAGCTCCTACGAGCAGTACTTC.

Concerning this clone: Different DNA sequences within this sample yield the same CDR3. The CDR3 DNA follows: TGCGCCAGCAGTCTAAGCACCGAAGCTTTCTTT. As protein: CASSLSTEAFF. The V and J genes are TRBV5-1 and TRBJ1-1; D gene uncertain. CDR3 length: 11 amino acids. The V end was cut by 5 bases, the J end by 8 bases, with 10 bases between. The germline V gene encodes CDR1 SGHRS and CDR2 YFSETQ.

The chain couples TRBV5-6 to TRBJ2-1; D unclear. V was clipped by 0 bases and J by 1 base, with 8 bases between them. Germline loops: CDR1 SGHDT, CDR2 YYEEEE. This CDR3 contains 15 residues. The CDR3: CASSLGYSSYNEQFF. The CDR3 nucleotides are TGTGCCAGCAGCTTGGGTTACTCTTCCTACAATGAGCAGTTCTTC.

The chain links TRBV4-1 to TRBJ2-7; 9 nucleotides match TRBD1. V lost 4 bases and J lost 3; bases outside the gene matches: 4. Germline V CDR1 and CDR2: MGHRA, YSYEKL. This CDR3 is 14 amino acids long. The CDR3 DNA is TGCGCCAGCAGCCCCCAGACAGGGGGCTACGAGCAGTACTTC. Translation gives CASSPQTGGYEQYF.

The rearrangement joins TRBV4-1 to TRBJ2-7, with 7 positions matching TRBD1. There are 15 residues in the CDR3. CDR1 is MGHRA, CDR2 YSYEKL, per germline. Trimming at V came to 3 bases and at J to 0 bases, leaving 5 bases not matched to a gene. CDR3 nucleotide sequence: TGCGCCAGCAGCCATCCCGGGACAGACTCCTACGAGCAGTACTTC. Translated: CASSHPGTDSYEQYF.

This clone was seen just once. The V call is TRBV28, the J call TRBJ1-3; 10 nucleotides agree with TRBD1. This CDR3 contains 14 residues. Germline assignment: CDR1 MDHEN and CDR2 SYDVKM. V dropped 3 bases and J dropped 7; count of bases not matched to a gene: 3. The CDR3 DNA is TGTGCCAGCAGTTTGGGGACAGGGGCGAACACCATATATTTT. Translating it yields CASSLGTGANTIYF.

The CDR3 is CASSPETGELFF. CDR3 bases: TGTGCCAGCAGCCCTGAGACCGGGGAGCTGTTTTTT. The chain links TRBV7-3 to TRBJ2-2; no clear D gene. The CDR3 has 12 amino acids. Between the trimmed V and J ends, which lost 5 bases and 5 bases, there was a span of 6 bases. CDR1 is SGHTA, CDR2 FQGTGA, per germline.

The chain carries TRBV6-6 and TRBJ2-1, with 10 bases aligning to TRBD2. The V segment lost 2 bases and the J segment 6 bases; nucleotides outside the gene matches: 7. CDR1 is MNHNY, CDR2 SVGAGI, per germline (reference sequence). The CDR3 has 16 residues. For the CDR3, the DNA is TGTGCCAGCAGTTACCCCCTAGCGGGAGAGTTCAATGAGCAGTTCTTC. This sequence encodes CASSYPLAGEFNEQFF.

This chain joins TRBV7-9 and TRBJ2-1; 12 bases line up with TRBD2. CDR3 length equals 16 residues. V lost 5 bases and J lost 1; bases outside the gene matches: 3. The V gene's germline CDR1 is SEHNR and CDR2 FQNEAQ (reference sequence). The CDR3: CASSLGLAGSYNEQFF. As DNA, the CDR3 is TGTGCCAGCAGCCTGGGACTAGCGGGTTCCTACAATGAGCAGTTCTTC.

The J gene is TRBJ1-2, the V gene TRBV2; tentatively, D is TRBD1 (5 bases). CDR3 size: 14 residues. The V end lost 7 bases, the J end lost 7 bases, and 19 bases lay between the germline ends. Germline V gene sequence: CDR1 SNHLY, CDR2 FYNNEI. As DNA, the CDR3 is TGTGCCAGCAAGGCTTCGGGACTCCGGCGTGGCTACACCTTC. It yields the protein CASKASGLRRGYTF.

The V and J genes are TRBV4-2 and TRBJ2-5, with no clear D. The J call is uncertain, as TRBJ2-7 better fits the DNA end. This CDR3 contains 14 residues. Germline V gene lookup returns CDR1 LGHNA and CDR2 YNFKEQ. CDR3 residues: CASSQDGGTYEQYF. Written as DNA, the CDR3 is TGTGCCAGCAGCCAAGACGGCGGAACCTACGAGCAGTACTTC.

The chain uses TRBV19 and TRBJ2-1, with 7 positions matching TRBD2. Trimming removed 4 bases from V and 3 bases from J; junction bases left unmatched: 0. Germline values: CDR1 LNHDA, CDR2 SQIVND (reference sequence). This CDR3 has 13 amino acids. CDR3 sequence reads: CASSSGSYNEQFF. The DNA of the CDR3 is TGTGCCAGTAGTAGCGGGAGCTACAATGAGCAGTTCTTC.

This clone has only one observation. The chain's CDR3 is CASSLSGSRLAETYEQYF. As DNA, the CDR3 is TGTGCCAGCAGTTTATCCGGCAGTCGGCTAGCGGAAACCTACGAGCAGTACTTC. This sequence joins TRBV28 and TRBJ2-7; 7 bases align to TRBD2. The J segment lost 2 bases and the V segment lost 1 base, leaving 14 bases of the junction unmatched. CDR3 length: 18 amino acids. Per germline, CDR1 MDHEN and CDR2 SYDVKM.

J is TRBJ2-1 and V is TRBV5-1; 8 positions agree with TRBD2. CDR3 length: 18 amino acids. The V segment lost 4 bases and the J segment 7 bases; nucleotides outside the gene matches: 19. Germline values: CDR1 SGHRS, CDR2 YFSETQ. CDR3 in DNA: TGCGCCAGCAGCCCGGGGGGGGGCGGAAGCACCCTAGCTAATGAGCAGTTCTTC. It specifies CASSPGGGGSTLANEQFF.

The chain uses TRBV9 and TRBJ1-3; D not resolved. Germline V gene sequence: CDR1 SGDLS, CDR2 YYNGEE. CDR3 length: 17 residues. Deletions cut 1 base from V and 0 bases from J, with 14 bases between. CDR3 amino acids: CASSVLSGLISGNTIYF. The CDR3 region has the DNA TGTGCCAGCAGCGTATTGTCCGGGTTAATCTCTGGAAACACCATATATTTT.

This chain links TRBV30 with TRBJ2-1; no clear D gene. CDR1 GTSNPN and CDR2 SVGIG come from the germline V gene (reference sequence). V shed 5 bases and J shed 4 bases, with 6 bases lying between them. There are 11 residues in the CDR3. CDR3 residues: CAWEQYNEQFF. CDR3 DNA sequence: TGTGCCTGGGAACAGTACAATGAGCAGTTCTTC.